Described below is a single T cell receptor (beta chain) sequence and its context. Its cognate antigen is unknown. The study reverse transcribed the entire isolated RNA, so it sequenced expressed TCRB transcripts. Profiling relied on immunoSEQ multiplex PCR, and the TCRdb table lists in-frame clones only, not all of them. The sample includes 500,000 to 800,000 clones, around 12% seen only once; the top ten take more than 0.09%. This record belongs to a study of beta chain features in type 1 diabetes. Study as a whole: Patients looked much like healthy donors when it came to age, gender and cell yields. Findings and limits, study-wide: Shorter TCRB CDR3s, moderately but significantly so, were found in Type 1 diabetes patients in all four CD4+ subsets.

This clonotype was obtained from a man aged 25-40 years with type 1 diabetes. The specimen was naive CD4+ T cells from blood.

CDR3 sequence reads: CASSLGWLYEQYF. The CDR3 DNA follows: TGTGCCAGCAGCTTAGGTTGGCTCTACGAGCAGTACTTC. The rearrangement uses TRBV13 and TRBJ2-7; no clear D. V lost 0 bases to trimming and J lost 3 bases, with 6 bases between them. The CDR3 has 13 amino acids. Germline V gene sequence: CDR1 PRHDT, CDR2 FYEKMQ (reference sequence).